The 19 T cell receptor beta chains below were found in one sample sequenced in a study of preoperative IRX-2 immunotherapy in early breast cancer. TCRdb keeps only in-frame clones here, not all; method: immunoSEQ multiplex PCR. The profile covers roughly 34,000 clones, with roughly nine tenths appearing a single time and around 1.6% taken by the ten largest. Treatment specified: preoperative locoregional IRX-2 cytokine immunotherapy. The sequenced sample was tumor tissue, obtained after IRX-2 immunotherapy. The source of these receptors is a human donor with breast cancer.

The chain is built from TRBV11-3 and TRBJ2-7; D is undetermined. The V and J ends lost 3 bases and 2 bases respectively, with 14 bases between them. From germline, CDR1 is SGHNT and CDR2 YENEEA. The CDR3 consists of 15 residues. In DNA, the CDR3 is TGTGCCAGCAGCTTGGATCACCCAGTTGCCTACGAGCAGTACGTC. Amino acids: CASSLDHPVAYEQYV.

The CDR3 nucleotides are TGTGCCAGCAGTTCAGTCCCGGGACAGGGATCGGGCACTGAAGCTTTCTTT. Translated, it gives CASSSVPGQGSGTEAFF. This chain links TRBV6-8 with TRBJ1-1; 9 bases fit TRBD1. Looked up from germline, CDR1 is MNHGY and CDR2 is SAAAGT. The CDR3 length is 17 residues. V lost 4 bases, J lost 4 bases, and 13 bases stayed unmatched.

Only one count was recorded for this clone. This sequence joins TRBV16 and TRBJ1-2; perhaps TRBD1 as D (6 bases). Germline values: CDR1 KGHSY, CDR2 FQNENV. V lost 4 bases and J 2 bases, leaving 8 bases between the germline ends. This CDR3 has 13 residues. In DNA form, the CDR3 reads TGTGCCAGCAGCCCGGACAGCAACTATGGCTACACCTTC. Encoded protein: CASSPDSNYGYTF.

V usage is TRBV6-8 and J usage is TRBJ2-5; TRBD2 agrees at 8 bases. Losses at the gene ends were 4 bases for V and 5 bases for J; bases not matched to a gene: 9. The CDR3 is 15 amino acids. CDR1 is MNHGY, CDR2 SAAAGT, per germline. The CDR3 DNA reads TGTGCCAGCAGTTTATGGGCGGGAGGATCGGAGACCCAGTACTTC. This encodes CASSLWAGGSETQYF.

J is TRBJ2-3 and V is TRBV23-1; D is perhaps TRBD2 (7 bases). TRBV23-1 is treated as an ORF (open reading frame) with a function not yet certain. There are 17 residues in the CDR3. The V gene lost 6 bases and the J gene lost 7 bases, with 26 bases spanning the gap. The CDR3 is CASSLGNIGTTGNTQYF. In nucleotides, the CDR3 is TGCGCCAGCAGCCTAGGAAATATCGGGACTACAGGGAATACGCAGTATTTT.

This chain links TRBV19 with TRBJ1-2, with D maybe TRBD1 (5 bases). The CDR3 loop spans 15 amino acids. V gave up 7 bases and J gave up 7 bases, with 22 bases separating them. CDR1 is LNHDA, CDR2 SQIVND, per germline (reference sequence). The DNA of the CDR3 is TGTGCCAGTACGACTATGGACACGCGGTGGGGTGGCTACACCTTC. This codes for CASTTMDTRWGGYTF.

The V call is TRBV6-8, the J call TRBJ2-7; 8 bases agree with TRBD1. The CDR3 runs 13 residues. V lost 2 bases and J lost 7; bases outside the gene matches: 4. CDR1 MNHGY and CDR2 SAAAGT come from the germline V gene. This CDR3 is CASSYGQGWEQYV. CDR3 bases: TGTGCCAGCAGTTACGGACAGGGTTGGGAGCAGTACGTC.

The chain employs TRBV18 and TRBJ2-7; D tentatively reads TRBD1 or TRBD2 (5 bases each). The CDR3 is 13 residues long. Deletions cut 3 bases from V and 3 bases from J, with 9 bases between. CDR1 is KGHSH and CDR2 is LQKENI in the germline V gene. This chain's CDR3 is CASSPRGDYEQYF. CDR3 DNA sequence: TGTGCCAGCTCACCTCGGGGCGACTACGAGCAGTACTTC.

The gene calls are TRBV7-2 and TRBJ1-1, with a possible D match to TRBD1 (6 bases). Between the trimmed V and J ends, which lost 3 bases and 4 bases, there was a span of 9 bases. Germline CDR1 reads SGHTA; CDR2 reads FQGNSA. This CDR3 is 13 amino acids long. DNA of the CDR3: TGTGCCAGCAGCTTTACAGGGACCACTGAAGCTTTCTTT. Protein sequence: CASSFTGTTEAFF.

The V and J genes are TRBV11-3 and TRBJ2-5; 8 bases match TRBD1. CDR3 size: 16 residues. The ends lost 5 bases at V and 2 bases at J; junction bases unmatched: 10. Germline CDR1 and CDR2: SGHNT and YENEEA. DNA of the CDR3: TGTGCCAGCAGCCATACGCGACAGGGGAGACAAGAGACCCAGTACTTC. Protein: CASSHTRQGRQETQYF.

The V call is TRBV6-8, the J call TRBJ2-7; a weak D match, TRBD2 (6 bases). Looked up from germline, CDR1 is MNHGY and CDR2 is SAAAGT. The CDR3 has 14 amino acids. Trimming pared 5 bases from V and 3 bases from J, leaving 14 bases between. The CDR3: CASSGGSGYYEQYF. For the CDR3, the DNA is TGTGCCAGCAGTGGGGGTAGCGGCTACTACGAGCAGTACTTC.

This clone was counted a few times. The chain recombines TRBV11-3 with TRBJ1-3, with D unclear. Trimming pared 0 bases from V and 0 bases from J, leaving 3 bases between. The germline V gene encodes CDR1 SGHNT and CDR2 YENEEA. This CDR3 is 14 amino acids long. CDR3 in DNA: TGTGCCAGCAGCTTAGACAACTCTGGAAACACCATATATTTT. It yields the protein CASSLDNSGNTIYF.

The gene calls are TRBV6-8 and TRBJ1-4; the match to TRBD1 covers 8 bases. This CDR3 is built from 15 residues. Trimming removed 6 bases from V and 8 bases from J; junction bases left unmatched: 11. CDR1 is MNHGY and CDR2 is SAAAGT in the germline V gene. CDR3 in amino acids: CASRQPDRAGEKLFF. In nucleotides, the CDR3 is TGTGCCAGCAGACAACCGGACAGGGCAGGCGAAAAACTGTTTTTT.

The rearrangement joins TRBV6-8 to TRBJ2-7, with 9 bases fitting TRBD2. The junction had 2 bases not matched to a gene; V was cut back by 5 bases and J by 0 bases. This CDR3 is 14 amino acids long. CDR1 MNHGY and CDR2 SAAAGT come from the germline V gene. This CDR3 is CASSAGGSSYEQYV. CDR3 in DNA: TGTGCCAGCAGTGCGGGGGGGAGCTCCTACGAGCAGTACGTC.

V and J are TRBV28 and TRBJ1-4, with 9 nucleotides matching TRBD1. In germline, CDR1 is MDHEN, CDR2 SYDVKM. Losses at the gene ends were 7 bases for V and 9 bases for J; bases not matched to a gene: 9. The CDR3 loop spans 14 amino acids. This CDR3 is CASTTGQGKKKLFF. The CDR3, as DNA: TGTGCCAGCACTACGGGACAGGGAAAGAAAAAACTGTTTTTT.

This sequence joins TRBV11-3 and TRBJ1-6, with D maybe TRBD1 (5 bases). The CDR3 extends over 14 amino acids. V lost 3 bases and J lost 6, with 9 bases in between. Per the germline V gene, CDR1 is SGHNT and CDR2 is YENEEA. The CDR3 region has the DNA TGTGCCAGCAGCTTGCAGGGTCTTAATTCACCCCTCCACTTT. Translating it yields CASSLQGLNSPLHF.

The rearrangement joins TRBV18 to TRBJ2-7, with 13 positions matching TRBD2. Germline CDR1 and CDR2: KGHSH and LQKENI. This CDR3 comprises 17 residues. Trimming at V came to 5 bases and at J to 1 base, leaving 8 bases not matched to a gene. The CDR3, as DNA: TGTGCCAGCTCAGATACTAGCGGGAGGGCCGGTTCCTACGAGCAGTACTTC. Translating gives CASSDTSGRAGSYEQYF.

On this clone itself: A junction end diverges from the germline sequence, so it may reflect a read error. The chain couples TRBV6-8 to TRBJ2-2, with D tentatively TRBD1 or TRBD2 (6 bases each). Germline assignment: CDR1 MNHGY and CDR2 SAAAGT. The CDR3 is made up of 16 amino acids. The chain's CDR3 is CAISDSGAQNTGELFF. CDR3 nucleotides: TGTGCCATCAGTGACTCGGGGGCTCAGAACACCGGGGAGCTGTTTTTT.

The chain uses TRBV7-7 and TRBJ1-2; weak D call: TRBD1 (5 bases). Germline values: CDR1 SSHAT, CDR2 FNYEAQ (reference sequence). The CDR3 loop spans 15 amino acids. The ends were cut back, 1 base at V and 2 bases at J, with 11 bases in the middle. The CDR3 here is CASSLERGGNYGYTF. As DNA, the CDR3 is TGTGCCAGCAGCTTAGAGAGGGGCGGAAACTATGGCTACACCTTC.